These 8 T cell receptor beta chains originate from one sample sequenced in a study of blood T cell repertoires in COVID-19. Sequencing used immunoSEQ multiplex PCR; TCRdb keeps in-frame clones, though not all of them. The repertoire holds roughly 340,000 clones, more than 75% seen once, with 6% to 7% in the top ten. The sample comprised peripheral blood. The receptors shown here come from a woman between 45 and 65 years old with COVID-19, enrolled during active disease.

V and J are TRBV21-1 and TRBJ2-7; the DNA was not used to check the table's D call, TRBD1. TRBV21-1 corresponds to a pseudogene. The CDR3 is made up of 16 amino acids. The CDR3 nucleotides are TGTGCCAGCAGCAAGAGAGGTCGGGACAGGGCCTACGAGCAGTACTTC. This translates into CASSKRGRDRAYEQYF.

This chain connects TRBV10-1 to TRBJ2-2; perhaps TRBD2 as D (6 bases). The CDR3 runs 13 residues. Trimming removed 7 bases at V and 5 bases at J, with 11 bases between. Germline V gives CDR1 WNHNN, CDR2 SYGVQD (reference sequence). DNA for the CDR3: TGCGCCAGCAAATGGGAGGTAACCGGGGAGCTGTTTTTT. Translating gives CASKWEVTGELFF.

The chain joins TRBV20-1 to TRBJ1-1; unclear D gene. The V gene lost 3 bases and the J gene lost 2 bases, with 7 bases spanning the gap. The germline CDR1 and CDR2 sequences are DFQATT and SNEGSKA (reference sequence). There are 12 residues in the CDR3. The CDR3 DNA reads TGCAGTGCTAGTCTAGTTAACACTGAAGCTTTCTTT. It translates to CSASLVNTEAFF.

This clone has more than one count but fewer than ten. The CDR3 DNA is TGTGCCAGCTCACCTCCAGGACAGGTACAGTACTTC. Translated, it gives CASSPPGQVQYF. The gene calls are TRBV18 and TRBJ2-7; 7 bases map to TRBD1. The trim removed 3 bases at V and 10 bases at J, leaving 6 bases unmatched. The CDR3 length is 12 residues. Germline CDR1 and CDR2: KGHSH and LQKENI.

This sequence joins TRBV21-1 and TRBJ2-1; the table's D call TRBD2 went unverified against the DNA. TRBV21-1 is labeled a pseudogene. This CDR3 is built from 18 residues. The CDR3 is CASSNPTSGSFPYNEQFF. In DNA form, the CDR3 reads TGTGCCAGCAGCAACCCGACTAGCGGGTCCTTCCCCTACAATGAGCAGTTCTTC.

The chain carries TRBV28 and TRBJ2-5, with D tentatively TRBD1 (6 bases). The CDR3 is made up of 15 amino acids. Deletions cut 4 bases from V and 4 bases from J, with 16 bases between. Per germline, CDR1 MDHEN and CDR2 SYDVKM. The CDR3 sequence: CASSSDSTNRETQYF. The CDR3 bases are TGTGCCAGCAGTTCGGACAGTACCAACAGAGAGACCCAGTACTTC.

The V call is TRBV10-3, the J call TRBJ1-2, with a possible D match to TRBD1 (5 bases). Germline V gene data show CDR1 as ENHRY and CDR2 as SYGVKD. Trimming pared 2 bases from V and 0 bases from J, leaving 7 bases between. The CDR3 sequence is 14 residues long. DNA of the CDR3: TGTGCCATCAGTGAGGGGGCCGCTAACTATGGCTACACCTTC. It specifies CAISEGAANYGYTF.

The rearrangement links TRBV11-2 to TRBJ2-5, with 10 positions matching TRBD1. This CDR3 has 17 amino acids. CDR1 and CDR2 from the germline V gene are SGHAT and FQNNGV. V was pared by 3 bases and J by 5 bases, with 12 bases of the junction left unmatched. The CDR3 DNA follows: TGTGCCAGCAGCTTTAGAACCGGGACAGGGGAGTGGGAGACCCAGTACTTC. Residues: CASSFRTGTGEWETQYF.